Listed here are 13 T cell receptor beta chains from one sample, sequenced in a study of T cells in Graves' hyperthyroidism and ophthalmopathy. The CDR3 regions of TCR beta were amplified from RNA transcripts. Using the HTBI primer set, a first-round RT-PCR was run on the TCR CDR3. TCRdb processed the multiplex PCR reads anew with MiXCR; each CDR3 protein has one entry. The repertoire includes a few hundred thousand distinct CDR3 sequences, 46% of them detected once, and more than 7% sits in the top ten. The source material was peripheral blood or thyroid tissue (not recorded which). The receptors derive from a woman in her late teens or twenties with Graves' hyperthyroidism.

This clonotype was counted ten times or more. V is TRBV19 and J is TRBJ1-1; maybe TRBD1 (5 bases). V was clipped by 3 bases and J by 3 bases, with 17 bases between them. CDR3 length: 16 residues. Germline CDR1 is LNHDA and CDR2 is SQIVND (reference sequence). The chain's CDR3 is CASSIAYQGSDTEAFF. The CDR3 DNA is TGTGCCAGTAGTATCGCCTACCAGGGAAGTGACACTGAAGCTTTCTTT.

This chain links TRBV5-6 with TRBJ2-7, with D perhaps matching TRBD2 (6 bases). The assigned J gene may be wrong: the sequence end matches TRBJ2-1 better. CDR1 is SGHDT and CDR2 is YYEEEE in the germline V gene. CDR3 length: 13 amino acids. The CDR3: CASSPGLNDEQFF. As DNA, the CDR3 is TGTGCCAGCAGCCCGGGACTTAACGATGAGCAGTTCTTC.

J is TRBJ1-1 and V is TRBV6-5, with 10 bases that match TRBD1. CDR1 is MNHEY, CDR2 SVGAGI, per germline. CDR3 length: 14 amino acids. With 5 bases clipped from V and 6 bases from J, the junction kept 6 bases outside the gene matches. The CDR3 DNA reads TGTGCCAGCAGTGGGGGGACAGGGGAGTCTGAAGCTTTCTTT. Translating gives CASSGGTGESEAFF.

This clonotype was observed once. One end of the junction varies from germline; a read error may be responsible. This rearrangement joins TRBV24-1 to TRBJ2-5, with 8 bases aligning to TRBD1. This CDR3 is built from 16 residues. Per germline, CDR1 KGHDR and CDR2 SFDVKD. The DNA for the CDR3 is TGTGCCACCAGTAATTTAGAGACAGGGGCCCCCAAGTCCCAGTACTTC. Translation gives CATSNLETGAPKSQYF.

The chain joins TRBV15 to TRBJ1-6; 7 bases are shared with TRBD1. V dropped 1 base and J dropped 10; count of bases not matched to a gene: 4. This CDR3 comprises 14 residues. From germline, CDR1 is LNHNV and CDR2 YYDKDF (reference sequence). The CDR3 DNA is TGTGCCACCAGCAGAGGACAGGGTCGATCACCCCTCCACTTT. Protein: CATSRGQGRSPLHF.

J is TRBJ1-1 and V is TRBV15; unclear D gene. CDR1 LNHNV and CDR2 YYDKDF come from the germline V gene (reference sequence). CDR3 length: 15 amino acids. V shed 1 base and J shed 1 base, with 10 bases lying between them. CDR3 sequence reads: CATSRGRRGNTEAFF. The CDR3 bases are TGTGCCACCAGCAGAGGGAGGCGGGGGAACACTGAAGCTTTCTTT.

This clonotype came up many times. The V gene is TRBV12-3 or TRBV12-4, the J gene TRBJ2-5, with TRBD2 as a possible D gene (7 bases). The ends were cut back, 4 bases at V and 5 bases at J, with 14 bases in the middle. The CDR3 length is 14 residues. The CDR3 bases are TGTGCCAGCAGTTCCTCGGGGGGCGTGGAGACCCAGTACTTC. Translated: CASSSSGGVETQYF.

This clonotype was seen ten or more times. The chain has TRBV4-2 and TRBJ2-6; D is perhaps TRBD2 (6 bases). Germline V gene sequence: CDR1 LGHNA, CDR2 YNFKEQ. V was cut by 1 base and J by 2 bases, with 9 bases left in between. This CDR3 is 16 amino acids long. CDR3: CASSQAGVAGANVLTF. DNA of the CDR3: TGTGCCAGCAGCCAAGCGGGAGTTGCTGGGGCCAACGTCCTGACTTTC.

This clonotype was seen many times. The chain recombines TRBV10-1 with TRBJ2-1; D ambiguous. CDR3 length: 13 amino acids. Trimming removed 1 base from V and 9 bases from J, with 10 bases in between. Germline CDR1 and CDR2: WNHNN and SYGVQD (reference sequence). The chain's CDR3 is CASSEYEFGEQFF. The CDR3 DNA reads as TGCGCCAGCAGTGAGTACGAATTCGGTGAGCAGTTCTTC.

This clonotype was counted many times. CDR3 DNA: TGTGCCAGCAGCTTAGCGGCATCTGAAGAGACCCAGTACTTC. This encodes CASSLAASEETQYF. This chain uses TRBV13 with TRBJ2-5, with unresolved D. Trimming removed 1 base from V and 3 bases from J, with 9 bases in between. The CDR3 extends over 14 amino acids. Germline loops: CDR1 PRHDT, CDR2 FYEKMQ (reference sequence).

This clonotype was observed many times. The chain uses TRBV20-1 and TRBJ2-5, with 10 bases that match TRBD2. V lost 3 bases to trimming and J lost 7 bases; unmatched junction nucleotides: 14. This CDR3 is 16 amino acids long. Germline V CDR1 and CDR2: DFQATT, SNEGSKA (reference sequence). The CDR3: CSASAHSGRLRGTQYF. The DNA of the CDR3 is TGCAGTGCTAGTGCCCATAGCGGGAGGCTCCGAGGGACCCAGTACTTC.

The V call is TRBV6-5, the J call TRBJ1-6, with D maybe TRBD1 (6 bases). The CDR3 is 15 amino acids. The V gene lost 2 bases and the J gene lost 11 bases, with 16 bases spanning the gap. The germline V gene has CDR1 MNHEY and CDR2 SVGAGI. The CDR3 loop reads CASSYAWGRGTPLHF. The DNA of the CDR3 is TGTGCCAGCAGTTACGCGTGGGGCAGGGGTACACCCCTCCACTTT.

The chain uses TRBV20-1 and TRBJ1-4; no definite D call. There are 14 residues in the CDR3. Germline values: CDR1 DFQATT, CDR2 SNEGSKA (reference sequence). Trimming cost V 3 bases and J 8 bases, with 16 bases left between them. CDR3 in amino acids: CSASPLAGREKLFF. The CDR3 nucleotides are TGCAGTGCTAGCCCGCTAGCGGGGAGGGAAAAACTGTTTTTT.